Below are 30 T cell receptor beta chains sequenced from a single sample in a study of CD8 T cells in ankylosing spondylitis. TCRdb re-called the 5' RACE reads with MiXCR, one entry per CDR3 protein. The data show under 250,000 distinct CDR3 sequences, with around 10% seen just once and less than 8% held by the top ten. The sequenced material came from blood, either unsorted or a sorted T cell fraction (not recorded which). All receptors derive from a male donor with ankylosing spondylitis or in good health (not recorded which).

J is TRBJ2-7 and V is TRBV28; no definite D call. The germline CDR1 and CDR2 sequences are MDHEN and SYDVKM. Trimming took off 5 bases at V and 4 bases at J, with 18 bases between the two ends. The CDR3 loop spans 15 amino acids. The CDR3 DNA reads TGTGCCAGCAGTCGACGGAGTAGCTTTTCTTACGAGCAGTACTTC. Its protein product is CASSRRSSFSYEQYF.

This clonotype was found many times. The V gene is TRBV27, the J gene TRBJ2-3; TRBD2 matches 11 bases. The germline gives CDR1 MNHEY, CDR2 SMNVEV (reference sequence). This CDR3 is built from 15 residues. V was pared by 6 bases and J by 4 bases, with 6 bases of the junction left unmatched. The CDR3 loop reads CASSPTSGGADTQYF. As DNA, the CDR3 is TGTGCCAGCAGCCCCACTAGCGGGGGAGCAGATACGCAGTATTTT.

This clonotype was recorded many times. The chain uses TRBV12-3 or TRBV12-4 and TRBJ2-2, with 9 nucleotides matching TRBD2. CDR3 length: 16 residues. Trimming at V came to 6 bases and at J to 1 base, leaving 6 bases not matched to a gene. Written as DNA, the CDR3 is TGTGCCAGCAGCAAGACTAGCGGAGGGAACACCGGGGAGCTGTTTTTT. Translated, it gives CASSKTSGGNTGELFF.

This chain connects TRBV12-3 or TRBV12-4 to TRBJ1-4; 10 nucleotides match TRBD1. CDR3 length equals 18 residues. Trimming removed 5 bases from V and 0 bases from J; junction bases left unmatched: 9. In DNA form, the CDR3 reads TGTGCCAGCAGTCCCCGACAGGGGGCAAGGTCAACTAATGAAAAACTGTTTTTT. Its translation is CASSPRQGARSTNEKLFF.

This clonotype was picked up many times. The genes are TRBV12-3 or TRBV12-4 and TRBJ2-2, with D perhaps TRBD2 (5 bases). CDR3 length: 14 amino acids. Trimming removed 7 bases at V and 5 bases at J, with 14 bases between. The CDR3 spells CASTIDYTTGELFF. The CDR3, as DNA: TGTGCCAGCACGATCGACTACACTACCGGGGAGCTGTTTTTT.

Ten or more counts support this clonotype. This rearrangement joins TRBV10-3 to TRBJ2-2, with D perhaps matching TRBD2 (6 bases). The CDR3 runs 14 residues. The germline V and J ends were trimmed by 6 bases and 2 bases, with 10 bases remaining between them. Germline V gives CDR1 ENHRY, CDR2 SYGVKD. The CDR3 DNA reads TGTGCCATCAGCCTCGGGACTAACACCGGGGAGCTGTTTTTT. Amino acid sequence: CAISLGTNTGELFF.

This clonotype has a count of ten or more. The gene calls are TRBV5-1 and TRBJ2-3, with 9 bases fitting TRBD2. With V trimmed by 6 bases and J by 2 bases, 13 bases remained unmatched. The CDR3 covers 17 residues. CDR1 is SGHRS, CDR2 YFSETQ, per germline. CDR3: CASTSLAGGPITDTQYF. The CDR3 region has the DNA TGCGCCAGCACCTCCTTGGCGGGGGGGCCCATCACAGATACGCAGTATTTT.

This clonotype was seen more than once but under ten times. The chain's CDR3 is CASSLASGRDEQFF. Here the CDR3 DNA reads TGTGCCAGCAGCTTGGCTAGCGGGAGGGATGAGCAGTTCTTC. The rearrangement joins TRBV7-2 to TRBJ2-1; 12 nucleotides match TRBD2. The germline V gene has CDR1 SGHTA and CDR2 FQGNSA. The CDR3 consists of 14 residues. V lost 3 bases to trimming and J lost 8 bases; unmatched junction nucleotides: 2.

The J gene is TRBJ2-2, the V gene TRBV2; 13 bases line up with TRBD2. Per the germline V gene, CDR1 is SNHLY and CDR2 is FYNNEI. The CDR3 runs 16 residues. J was trimmed by 5 bases and V by 4 bases; bases with no gene match: 4. The CDR3 DNA is TGTGCCAGCAGTGCACTAGCGGGGGGGAATACCGGGGAGCTGTTTTTT. Protein product: CASSALAGGNTGELFF.

In this sample, this clonotype turned up many times. The chain has TRBV20-1 and TRBJ2-1; TRBD2 agrees at 9 bases. Germline lookup yields CDR1 DFQATT and CDR2 SNEGSKA (reference sequence). Germline trimming cut 4 bases from V and 2 bases from J; bases unmatched to any gene: 3. The CDR3 has 14 amino acids. CDR3 nucleotide sequence: TGCAGTGCTAAGACTAGCGGAGCCTACAATGAGCAGTTCTTC. The encoded protein is CSAKTSGAYNEQFF.

This clonotype appeared many times. The chain recombines TRBV5-1 with TRBJ2-1; D is undetermined. Looked up from germline, CDR1 is SGHRS and CDR2 is YFSETQ. This CDR3 has 18 amino acids. Trimming shortened V by 4 bases and J by 0 bases, and 20 bases separated the two germline ends. The CDR3 reads CASSKSPSPSSSYNEQFF. The CDR3 DNA is TGCGCCAGCAGCAAGTCCCCCTCCCCGTCGAGCTCCTACAATGAGCAGTTCTTC.

This clonotype was recorded at least ten times. The rearrangement links TRBV10-3 to TRBJ2-7; TRBD1 agrees at 9 bases. The CDR3 loop spans 15 amino acids. Unmatched junction bases numbered 2, after V lost 0 bases and J lost 2 bases. Germline V CDR1 and CDR2: ENHRY, SYGVKD. In DNA, the CDR3 is TGTGCCATCAGTGAGTCGGGACAGGGAACCTACGAGCAGTACTTC. Its protein product is CAISESGQGTYEQYF.

The rearrangement joins TRBV19 to TRBJ2-1; D call uncertain. The V end lost 3 bases, the J end lost 8 bases, and 5 bases lay between the germline ends. This CDR3 is built from 11 residues. Germline values: CDR1 LNHDA, CDR2 SQIVND (reference sequence). This CDR3 is CASSIKYEQFF. CDR3 bases: TGTGCCAGTAGTATTAAGTATGAGCAGTTCTTC.

In its sample, this clonotype was seen a few times. The genes are TRBV27 and TRBJ2-3; D gene ambiguous. The CDR3 extends over 16 amino acids. Germline V lookup: CDR1 MNHEY, CDR2 SMNVEV (reference sequence). Trimming left V 3 bases short and J 1 base short, with 14 bases between. DNA for the CDR3: TGTGCCAGCAGTTTGAGCCCCTGGCCTGGCACAGATACGCAGTATTTT. It specifies CASSLSPWPGTDTQYF.

This clonotype was observed a handful of times. This chain connects TRBV2 to TRBJ2-2; maybe TRBD2 (5 bases). Deletions cut 7 bases from V and 6 bases from J, with 18 bases between. Germline assignment: CDR1 SNHLY and CDR2 FYNNEI. The CDR3 is made up of 15 amino acids. The DNA of the CDR3 is TGTGCCAGCAAGGGCGACACCGGGGTCTCCGGGGAGCTGTTTTTT. As protein: CASKGDTGVSGELFF.

This clonotype was recorded a few times. CDR3 DNA sequence: TGTGCCACCACCGAGCGGTGGGATGAAAAACTGTTTTTT. Protein sequence: CATTERWDEKLFF. This chain joins TRBV2 and TRBJ1-4; D is ambiguous. This CDR3 is built from 13 residues. V was clipped by 10 bases and J by 6 bases, with 15 bases between them. Per germline, CDR1 SNHLY and CDR2 FYNNEI.

Ten or more counts support this clonotype. The V and J genes are TRBV27 and TRBJ2-7; D not resolved. Trimming shortened V by 4 bases and J by 1 base, and 11 bases separated the two germline ends. This CDR3 spans 14 amino acids. Germline CDR1 MNHEY, CDR2 SMNVEV (reference sequence). The CDR3 sequence is CASSSWTDSYEQYF. As DNA, the CDR3 is TGTGCCAGCAGTTCCTGGACGGATTCCTACGAGCAGTACTTC.

This clonotype appeared many times. The genes are TRBV12-3 or TRBV12-4 and TRBJ1-2; D is uncertain. V was shortened by 1 base and J by 8 bases, with 8 bases between the two germline ends. The CDR3 consists of 12 residues. CDR3: CASSLEVGGYTF. For the CDR3, the DNA is TGTGCCAGCAGTTTAGAAGTGGGGGGCTACACCTTC.

This clonotype has a count of ten or more. V is TRBV12-3 or TRBV12-4 and J is TRBJ2-3, with 9 bases aligning to TRBD1. The ends lost 5 bases at V and 11 bases at J; junction bases unmatched: 2. The CDR3 covers 11 residues. CDR3 loop: CASSMTGGQYF. The CDR3 nucleotides are TGTGCCAGCAGTATGACAGGGGGGCAGTATTTT.

This clonotype has more than one count but fewer than ten. The chain combines TRBV18 with TRBJ1-2; TRBD1 aligns across 7 bases. V dropped 2 bases and J dropped 1; count of bases not matched to a gene: 4. The CDR3 contains 15 residues. Germline V CDR1 and CDR2: KGHSH, LQKENI. The CDR3 region has the DNA TGTGCCAGCTCACCAACGGGACAGATTAACTATGGCTACACCTTC. It translates to CASSPTGQINYGYTF.

V and J are TRBV7-8 and TRBJ1-1; D is ambiguous. This CDR3 comprises 17 residues. Trimming took 2 bases from V and 0 from J, leaving 16 bases between them. Looked up from germline, CDR1 is SGHVS and CDR2 is FQNEAQ. CDR3 amino acids: CASSLRAETTLNTEAFF. The CDR3 DNA reads TGTGCCAGCAGCTTACGGGCAGAAACCACCTTGAACACTGAAGCTTTCTTT.

This chain joins TRBV19 and TRBJ2-5; TRBD1 agrees at 11 bases. The CDR3 consists of 16 residues. The V gene's germline CDR1 is LNHDA and CDR2 SQIVND (reference sequence). V was clipped by 4 bases and J by 4 bases; unmatched bases: 8. The CDR3 coding sequence is TGTGCCAGTAGTAGAGCTAGGACAGGGGGCAGAGAGACCCAGTACTTC. It codes for CASSRARTGGRETQYF.

This clonotype was seen a few times. The CDR3 nucleotides read TGCAGTGCTCCGACAGGGGCACCAGATACGCAGTATTTT. This codes for CSAPTGAPDTQYF. The rearrangement uses TRBV20-1 and TRBJ2-3, with 8 bases identical to TRBD1. Germline CDR1 is DFQATT and CDR2 is SNEGSKA (reference sequence). The V segment lost 5 bases and the J segment 4 bases; nucleotides outside the gene matches: 5. The CDR3 consists of 13 residues.

Remarks on this clonotype: A clone one base away is much larger, so this may be a read error. The CDR3 DNA reads TGTGCCAGCAGCGTAAGAACAGGATTTAACTATGTCTACACCTTC. This encodes CASSVRTGFNYVYTF. The chain links TRBV7-9 to TRBJ1-2; TRBD1 is a possible D gene (5 bases). Germline V gene lookup returns CDR1 SEHNR and CDR2 FQNEAQ (reference sequence). The CDR3 has 15 residues.

This clonotype has ten or more counts. The V and J genes are TRBV12-3 or TRBV12-4 and TRBJ2-3; D remains ambiguous. There are 11 residues in the CDR3. Trimming took 6 bases from V and 5 from J, leaving 6 bases between them. The CDR3 sequence is CASSYQDTQYF. The CDR3 region has the DNA TGTGCCAGCAGCTATCAAGATACGCAGTATTTT.

This clonotype was seen a few times. This CDR3 is CASSLESSGHYEQYF. Written as DNA, the CDR3 is TGTGCCAGCAGCTTAGAGTCTAGCGGGCACTACGAGCAGTACTTC. V gene TRBV7-9 combines with J gene TRBJ2-7; TRBD2 aligns across 8 bases. V was clipped by 1 base and J by 3 bases; unmatched bases: 5. CDR3 length: 15 residues. Germline V CDR1 and CDR2: SEHNR, FQNEAQ (reference sequence).

In this sample, this clonotype turned up many times. The chain is built from TRBV20-1 and TRBJ2-1; no reliable D call. The CDR3 consists of 14 residues. V lost 6 bases, J lost 0 bases, and 12 bases lay in between. Germline V gene sequence: CDR1 DFQATT, CDR2 SNEGSKA (reference sequence). CDR3 coding DNA: TGCAGTGCCTTTAAAAGTACCTCCTACAATGAGCAGTTCTTC. Its translation: CSAFKSTSYNEQFF.

The sample holds many counts of this clonotype. This rearrangement joins TRBV5-1 to TRBJ2-5, with D unresolved. Per germline, CDR1 SGHRS and CDR2 YFSETQ. The V gene lost 1 base and the J gene lost 4 bases, with 11 bases spanning the gap. The CDR3 spans 14 residues. DNA of the CDR3: TGCGCCAGCAGCTTGCTCGGGTCGTCAGAGACCCAGTACTTC. As protein: CASSLLGSSETQYF.

V gene TRBV20-1 combines with J gene TRBJ1-5; TRBD1 is a possible D gene (6 bases). The CDR3 has 13 residues. Germline values: CDR1 DFQATT, CDR2 SNEGSKA (reference sequence). CDR3 sequence (DNA): TGCAGCGCCCCCACAGGGTACAATCAGCCCCAGCATTTT. Translated: CSAPTGYNQPQHF.

In this sample, this clonotype turned up many times. This chain connects TRBV10-3 to TRBJ2-5, with D possibly TRBD2 on 6 matching bases. In germline, CDR1 is ENHRY, CDR2 SYGVKD. There are 13 residues in the CDR3. Deletions cut 10 bases from V and 3 bases from J, with 15 bases between. In DNA form, the CDR3 reads TGTGCCACTCGATCCGGGGGAGAAGAGACCCAGTACTTC. It encodes CATRSGGEETQYF.